This T cell receptor beta chain was captured by sequencing in a study of T cells in Graves' hyperthyroidism and ophthalmopathy. Whole-study findings and limits: Blood also contained most expanded thyroid clonotypes above 0.001.

For this clonotype: As yet, its antigen is unknown.

Over 18 months, lack of ophthalmopathy progression marked Graves' hyperthyroidism as stable. The patients, who ranged from 18 to 65 in age, presented with newly diagnosed hyperthyroidism lasting under 2 months. Uncontrolled infection, other autoimmune disease, pregnancy and lactation each barred patients from inclusion. TCR beta CDR3 regions were amplified from RNA. A set of HTBI primers served as the primers for a first-round RT-PCR of the TCR CDR3. TCRdb ran MiXCR on the multiplex PCR reads and lists one entry per CDR3 protein. The top ten hold approximately 8.4% of the sample, which has almost 600,000 distinct CDR3 sequences, roughly 50% seen once. Per the germline V gene, CDR1 is SNHLY and CDR2 is FYNNEI. This CDR3 region has 17 residues.

The sample was peripheral blood or thyroid tissue (not recorded which). This clonotype originated in a woman between 18 and 30 years old with Graves' hyperthyroidism. This rearrangement joins TRBV2 to TRBJ2-7, with TRBD2 matching over 11 bases. The DNA end is a closer match to TRBJ2-4, so the J assignment may be wrong. The CDR3 nucleotides are TGTGCCAGCAGTCGTAGCGGGAGGGCCGGGGACAAAAACATTCAGTACTTC. Amino acids: CASSRSGRAGDKNIQYF.